The T cell receptor beta chain under discussion was sequenced for a study of lymphopenia after photon versus proton radiotherapy. This clone was counted a single time. Clones were sequenced by immunoSEQ multiplex PCR, and TCRdb holds only the in-frame ones, with some missing. The table has 60,000 to 75,000 clones, around 90% seen once. The ends were cut back, 2 bases at V and 1 base at J, with 9 bases in the middle. CDR1 and CDR2 from the germline V gene are SGHKS and YYEKEE (reference sequence). The CDR3 is 14 amino acids. The sample was peripheral blood, taken from a patient treated with proton-based radiotherapy. The sequence derives from a man older than 75 with esophageal cancer. The V call is TRBV5-5, the J call TRBJ2-5, with D tentatively TRBD1 (6 bases). CDR3 in DNA: TGTGCCAGCAGCTTTACAGGGCTCCAAGAGACCCAGTACTTC. It encodes CASSFTGLQETQYF.